This T cell receptor (beta chain) was retrieved from a study of T cells in women clearing cervical HPV infection. Across the whole study: Control women cleared a single incident HPV16 infection within 12 months. Blood came at first lesion visit for cases, post-clearance for controls. General study findings and limits: Cases carried less TRBV6-7 than controls: roughly 0.11% versus 0.16%.

The CDR3 covers 15 residues. Per germline, CDR1 SGHRS and CDR2 YFSETQ. Profiled with immunoSEQ multiplex PCR; TCRdb holds only in-frame clones, not every one. The sample holds about 46,000 clones. Points on this clone: Its antigen remains unidentified. An end of the junction differs from the germline gene, which may be a read error. The read halts 3 residues ahead of the CDR3 end, with the missing end drawn from the germline J gene.

Each participant carried one incident cervical HPV16 infection only. Sequencing was done on a sample of blood buffy coat. V is TRBV5-1 and J is TRBJ2-2, with D possibly being TRBD2 (5 bases). The receptor was derived from a woman aged 18 to 75 with a cervical HPV16 infection that either progressed to CIN3+ or cleared (not recorded which). The CDR3 loop is CASNLASGNTGELFF. Partial CDR3 DNA: TGCGCCAGCAACTTGGCGAGCGGGAACACCGGGGAG. The whole variable domain, filled in from reference TRBV5-1 and TRBJ2-2, reads KAGVTQTPRYLIKTRGQQVTLSCSPISGHRSVSWYQQTPGQGLQFLFEYFSETQRNKGNFPGRFSGRQFSNSRSEMNVSTLELGDSALYLCASNLASGNTGELFFGEGSRLTVL.